The 31 T cell receptor beta chains in this list originate from one sample, sequenced in a study of identical twins. TCRdb redid the calling of the 5' RACE reads with MiXCR, one entry per CDR3 protein. The table includes some 1,700,000 distinct CDR3 sequences, around 29% detected once. The source material was cord blood. These receptors came from a newborn girl in good health.

This sequence joins TRBV20-1 and TRBJ2-2, with D unclear. The CDR3 loop spans 15 amino acids. Trimming removed 1 base at V and 3 bases at J, with 12 bases between. CDR1 DFQATT and CDR2 SNEGSKA come from the germline V gene (reference sequence). CDR3 bases: TGCAGTGCTAGAGTGCAAGGGCTGTACACCGGGGAGCTGTTTTTT. Amino acids: CSARVQGLYTGELFF.

At least ten counts were recorded for this clonotype. This rearrangement joins TRBV2 to TRBJ2-7, with D perhaps TRBD1 (6 bases). V gave up 4 bases and J gave up 4 bases, with 8 bases separating them. Per the germline V gene, CDR1 is SNHLY and CDR2 is FYNNEI. The CDR3 has 12 residues. CDR3 sequence reads: CASSGTAYEQYF. The CDR3 nucleotides are TGTGCCAGCAGTGGGACAGCTTACGAGCAGTACTTC.

This sequence joins TRBV12-3 or TRBV12-4 and TRBJ2-4; D gene ambiguous. Trimming removed 6 bases at V and 0 bases at J, with 15 bases between. The CDR3 spans 16 residues. CDR3 sequence (DNA): TGTGCCAGCAGATGGACGGGTAAACTAGCCAAAAACATTCAGTACTTC. This encodes CASRWTGKLAKNIQYF.

This clonotype came up once. A read error may account for a junction end that differs from germline. The chain uses TRBV4-1 and TRBJ2-1; maybe TRBD2 (5 bases). This CDR3 spans 16 amino acids. Germline V gives CDR1 MGHRA, CDR2 YSYEKL. CDR3 DNA: TGCGCCAGCAGCCAAGTACTAGTTCCTTCCTGCAATGAGCAGTTCTTC. This translates into CASSQVLVPSCNEQFF.

The chain couples TRBV4-2 to TRBJ2-7; 8 bases map to TRBD2. Germline assignment: CDR1 LGHNA and CDR2 YNFKEQ. Unmatched junction bases numbered 4, after V lost 0 bases and J lost 3 bases. The CDR3 extends over 15 amino acids. Written as DNA, the CDR3 is TGTGCCAGCAGCCAAGAAACCGGGACTAGCTACGAGCAGTACTTC. Its translation: CASSQETGTSYEQYF.

There are a few counts of this clonotype. This CDR3 is CASSQLAVGNEQFF. The CDR3 DNA sequence: TGTGCCAGCAGCCAATTAGCCGTTGGGAATGAGCAGTTCTTC. The J gene is TRBJ2-1, the V gene TRBV3-1; D uncertain. Trimming cost V 2 bases and J 7 bases, with 12 bases left between them. The CDR3 loop spans 14 amino acids. Germline CDR1 is LGHDT and CDR2 is YNNKEL (reference sequence).

This clonotype has at least ten counts. The chain joins TRBV6-6 to TRBJ2-7; D unclear. Germline V lookup: CDR1 MNHNY, CDR2 SVGAGI (reference sequence). The CDR3 sequence is 12 residues long. The ends were cut back, 6 bases at V and 3 bases at J, with 9 bases in the middle. The CDR3 DNA reads TGTGCCAGCAGAGGCTCCTTCTACGAGCAGTACTTC. Protein: CASRGSFYEQYF.

This clonotype was counted a few times. The rearrangement uses TRBV6-6 and TRBJ2-7; TRBD1 agrees at 10 bases. This CDR3 comprises 14 residues. Trimming cost V 5 bases and J 2 bases; bases outside gene matches: 3. CDR1 MNHNY and CDR2 SVGAGI come from the germline V gene (reference sequence). The CDR3 coding sequence is TGTGCCAGCAGTCGGACAGGGGGAACCTACGAGCAGTACTTC. This gives the protein CASSRTGGTYEQYF.

This clonotype was detected only a few times. The chain combines TRBV3-1 with TRBJ2-4; perhaps TRBD1 as D (6 bases). The ends were cut back, 2 bases at V and 2 bases at J, with 7 bases in the middle. CDR1 and CDR2 from the germline V gene are LGHDT and YNNKEL (reference sequence). The CDR3 has 14 residues. The CDR3 here is CASSQRGTKNIQYF. The CDR3 nucleotides are TGTGCCAGCAGCCAAAGGGGGACCAAAAACATTCAGTACTTC. Full variable domain (outside the CDR3, taken from reference TRBV3-1 and TRBJ2-4): DTAVSQTPKYLVTQMGNDKSIKCEQNLGHDTMYWYKQDSKKFLKIMFSYNNKELIINETVPNRFSPKSPDKAHLNLHINSLELGDSAVYFCASSQRGTKNIQYFGAGTRLSVL.

In this sample, this clonotype turned up a few times. The chain carries TRBV20-1 and TRBJ2-7; possibly TRBD1 or TRBD2 for D (5 bases each). The J call is doubtful: the DNA matches TRBJ2-5 better. Germline CDR1 and CDR2: DFQATT and SNEGSKA (reference sequence). This CDR3 contains 13 residues. The CDR3 nucleotides are TGCAGTGCTAGTCGGGGCCTATGGGAGACCCAGTACTTC. This sequence encodes CSASRGLWETQYF.

This clonotype was recorded a few times. The rearrangement uses TRBV7-8 and TRBJ2-1; D is undetermined. Trimming took 6 bases from V and 2 from J, leaving 11 bases between them. Germline V gene sequence: CDR1 SGHVS, CDR2 FQNEAQ. The CDR3 spans 14 residues. CDR3 in DNA: TGTGCCAGCAGTCAGGTTCTCACCTACAATGAGCAGTTCTTC. It encodes CASSQVLTYNEQFF.

This chain links TRBV5-1 with TRBJ2-7, with D possibly being TRBD1 (6 bases). From germline, CDR1 is SGHRS and CDR2 YFSETQ. The V gene lost 4 bases and the J gene lost 7 bases, with 12 bases spanning the gap. The CDR3 spans 12 residues. CDR3: CASSRTDSEQYF. The CDR3 DNA is TGCGCCAGCAGCCGGACAGATTCTGAGCAGTACTTC.

This clonotype turned up a few times. V is TRBV4-2 and J is TRBJ2-1; 9 bases map to TRBD2. The J call is doubtful: the DNA matches TRBJ2-7 better. Germline CDR1 LGHNA, CDR2 YNFKEQ. The CDR3 is made up of 19 amino acids. The CDR3 loop reads CASRDGLAFSEGSYNEQYF. In DNA form, the CDR3 reads TGTGCCAGCAGAGACGGACTAGCGTTCTCCGAGGGGTCCTACAATGAGCAGTACTTC.

The CDR3 spells CASSVVGLAGNWGSYNEQFF. CDR3 bases: TGTGCCAGCAGCGTAGTGGGACTAGCGGGAAATTGGGGGTCCTACAATGAGCAGTTCTTC. The chain carries TRBV9 and TRBJ2-1; 13 bases map to TRBD2. The V and J ends lost 0 bases and 1 base, in that order; junction bases with no gene match: 10. The germline gives CDR1 SGDLS, CDR2 YYNGEE. This CDR3 contains 20 residues.

The J gene is TRBJ1-2, the V gene TRBV6-1, with TRBD1 matching over 7 bases. Unmatched junction bases numbered 8, after V lost 4 bases and J lost 6 bases. The CDR3 is made up of 14 amino acids. Germline loops: CDR1 MNHNS, CDR2 SASEGT. CDR3 sequence reads: CASSGGEGANGYTF. The CDR3 coding sequence is TGTGCCAGCAGTGGAGGGGAGGGGGCGAATGGCTACACCTTC.

The chain carries TRBV13 and TRBJ2-1; D perhaps matches TRBD2 (6 bases). The CDR3 loop spans 15 amino acids. Trimming pared 0 bases from V and 6 bases from J, leaving 12 bases between. Per the germline V gene, CDR1 is PRHDT and CDR2 is FYEKMQ (reference sequence). CDR3 coding DNA: TGTGCCAGCAGCTTAGGGGCGGGGTTTGTCAATGAGCAGTTCTTC. Amino acids: CASSLGAGFVNEQFF. Together with reference TRBV13 and TRBJ2-1, the CDR3 gives the full variable domain: AAGVIQSPRHLIKEKRETATLKCYPIPRHDTVYWYQQGPGQDPQFLISFYEKMQSDKGSIPDRFSAQQFSDYHSELNMSSLELGDSALYFCASSLGAGFVNEQFFGPGTRLTVL.

J is TRBJ2-1 and V is TRBV18; tentatively, D is TRBD2 (5 bases). The V end was cut by 3 bases, the J end by 13 bases, with 19 bases between. Germline V gives CDR1 KGHSH, CDR2 LQKENI. The CDR3 runs 14 residues. For the CDR3, the DNA is TGTGCCAGCTCACCTGTACTAGTTGGGGAGACCCAGTTCTTC. Amino acid sequence: CASSPVLVGETQFF.

The chain recombines TRBV24-1 with TRBJ1-3, with 11 bases identical to TRBD1. The CDR3 covers 16 residues. Germline CDR1 reads KGHDR; CDR2 reads SFDVKD. V lost 7 bases and J lost 0; bases outside the gene matches: 4. CDR3 sequence: CATSPGQGGSGNTIYF. The CDR3 coding sequence is TGTGCCACCAGCCCGGGACAGGGGGGCTCTGGAAACACCATATATTTT.

The rearrangement joins TRBV2 to TRBJ2-7, with D possibly being TRBD2 (6 bases). Germline lookup yields CDR1 SNHLY and CDR2 FYNNEI. V gave up 7 bases and J gave up 0 bases, with 13 bases separating them. There are 14 residues in the CDR3. The CDR3 nucleotides are TGTGCCAGCAATCTATCCGGGGGCTCCTACGAGCAGTACTTC. Its protein is CASNLSGGSYEQYF. The complete variable domain, with remaining parts taken from reference TRBV2 and TRBJ2-7, reads EPEVTQTPSHQVTQMGQEVILRCVPISNHLYFYWYRQILGQKVEFLVSFYNNEISEKSEIFDDQFSVERPDGSNFTLKIRSTKLEDSAMYFCASNLSGGSYEQYFGPGTRLTVT.

In its sample, this clonotype was seen a few times. The rearrangement links TRBV10-3 to TRBJ2-5, with D hard to call. There are 11 residues in the CDR3. The V end lost 10 bases, the J end lost 11 bases, and 17 bases lay between the germline ends. In germline, CDR1 is ENHRY, CDR2 SYGVKD. The CDR3 bases are TGTGCCACTTGGGCACCGACGAAGCAGTACTTC. Protein sequence: CATWAPTKQYF.

The chain recombines TRBV6-5 with TRBJ2-4; D possibly corresponds to TRBD1 (6 bases). V dropped 0 bases and J dropped 0 bases, with 9 bases sitting between them. Looked up from germline, CDR1 is MNHEY and CDR2 is SVGAGI. CDR3 length equals 16 residues. The CDR3 here is CASSYSGRGAKNIQYF. The CDR3 DNA sequence: TGTGCCAGCAGTTACTCGGGCAGGGGAGCCAAAAACATTCAGTACTTC.

This clonotype appeared a few times. This sequence joins TRBV20-1 and TRBJ2-2; no reliable D call. Germline V gene sequence: CDR1 DFQATT, CDR2 SNEGSKA (reference sequence). This CDR3 comprises 13 residues. Trimming took off 5 bases at V and 4 bases at J, with 11 bases between the two ends. CDR3 nucleotide sequence: TGCAGTGCTGCTAGTAGTCGCACCGGGGAGCTGTTTTTT. Amino acid sequence: CSAASSRTGELFF.

The chain has TRBV12-3 or TRBV12-4 and TRBJ2-3; D gene ambiguous. This CDR3 has 13 amino acids. The V end lost 1 base, the J end lost 15 bases, and 17 bases lay between the germline ends. The DNA of the CDR3 is TGTGCCAGCAGTTTAGAAAGGCGAGATATGGAATATTTT. Its protein is CASSLERRDMEYF.

The CDR3 region is CASSLGTGGPNYGYTF. CDR3 nucleotide sequence: TGTGCCAGCAGTTTAGGGACAGGGGGTCCTAACTATGGCTACACCTTC. This chain joins TRBV12-3 or TRBV12-4 and TRBJ1-2; 10 bases are a match to TRBD1. V was pared by 1 base and J by 0 bases, with 2 bases of the junction left unmatched. CDR3 length: 16 residues.

The J gene is TRBJ1-2, the V gene TRBV29-1, with 8 bases identical to TRBD1. The CDR3 has 12 residues. The J segment lost 4 bases and the V segment lost 6 bases, leaving 4 bases of the junction unmatched. CDR1 SQVTM and CDR2 ANQGSEA come from the germline V gene. DNA of the CDR3: TGCAGCGTCAGGGACAGGCCCTATGGCTACACCTTC. It specifies CSVRDRPYGYTF.

This clonotype was counted only a few times. The rearrangement joins TRBV6-1 to TRBJ1-5; D not certain. Trimming removed 7 bases at V and 1 base at J, with 14 bases between. The germline gives CDR1 MNHNS, CDR2 SASEGT. The CDR3 runs 15 residues. The CDR3, as DNA: TGTGCCAGCACCACTGGACGGACGAGCAATCAGCCCCAGCATTTT. It translates to CASTTGRTSNQPQHF.

This clonotype was detected a few times. The genes are TRBV12-3 or TRBV12-4 and TRBJ1-1, with 10 bases that match TRBD1. The length of the CDR3 is 16 residues. With 2 bases clipped from V and 5 bases from J, the junction kept 8 bases outside the gene matches. The CDR3 sequence: CASSLFGQGDRTEAFF. CDR3 coding DNA: TGTGCCAGCAGTTTATTCGGACAGGGGGATCGGACTGAAGCTTTCTTT.

This clonotype has more than one count but fewer than ten. The V and J genes are TRBV3-1 and TRBJ2-1, with 7 bases lining up with TRBD1. CDR1 and CDR2 (germline): LGHDT, YNNKEL (reference sequence). J was trimmed by 0 bases and V by 4 bases; bases with no gene match: 6. CDR3 length: 16 amino acids. This CDR3 is CASSPRQGNSYNEQFF. The CDR3 DNA follows: TGTGCCAGCAGCCCAAGACAGGGTAACTCCTACAATGAGCAGTTCTTC.

Only one count was recorded for this clonotype. V is TRBV5-1 and J is TRBJ2-3; 8 bases fit TRBD1. Germline V lookup: CDR1 SGHRS, CDR2 YFSETQ. Trimming at V came to 0 bases and at J to 0 bases, leaving 3 bases not matched to a gene. The CDR3 runs to 16 residues. The CDR3 loop is CASSLGQGLSTDTQYF. The DNA of the CDR3 is TGCGCCAGCAGCTTGGGACAGGGGCTAAGCACAGATACGCAGTATTTT.

This clonotype has just a few counts. This rearrangement joins TRBV19 to TRBJ2-1, with a weak D call TRBD1 (6 bases). This CDR3 spans 12 amino acids. CDR1 is LNHDA and CDR2 is SQIVND in the germline V gene (reference sequence). The V and J ends lost 3 bases and 10 bases respectively, with 10 bases between them. CDR3 sequence: CASSIQGTEQFF. In DNA form, the CDR3 reads TGTGCCAGTAGTATTCAAGGGACAGAGCAGTTCTTC.

Worth noting for this clonotype: One end of the junction is discordant with germline, which a read error may explain. J is TRBJ2-7 and V is TRBV20-1; 9 bases match TRBD2. The CDR3 totals 14 residues. CDR1 is DFQATT and CDR2 is SNEGSKA in the germline V gene (reference sequence). CDR3 sequence reads: CSARGTSDSYGQYF. CDR3 DNA: TGCAGTGCTAGAGGGACTAGCGACTCCTACGGGCAGTACTTC.